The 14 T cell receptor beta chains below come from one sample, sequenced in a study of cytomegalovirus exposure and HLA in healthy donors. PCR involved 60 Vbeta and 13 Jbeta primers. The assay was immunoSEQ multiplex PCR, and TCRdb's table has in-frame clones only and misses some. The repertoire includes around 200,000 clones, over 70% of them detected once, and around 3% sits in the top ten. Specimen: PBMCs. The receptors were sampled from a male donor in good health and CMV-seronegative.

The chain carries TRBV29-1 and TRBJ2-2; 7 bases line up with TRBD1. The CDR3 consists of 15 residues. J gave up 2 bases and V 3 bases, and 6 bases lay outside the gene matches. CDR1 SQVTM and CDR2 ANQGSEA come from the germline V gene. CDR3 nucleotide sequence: TGCAGCGTTGAGGGGACAGCGAGTAACACCGGGGAGCTGTTTTTT. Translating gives CSVEGTASNTGELFF.

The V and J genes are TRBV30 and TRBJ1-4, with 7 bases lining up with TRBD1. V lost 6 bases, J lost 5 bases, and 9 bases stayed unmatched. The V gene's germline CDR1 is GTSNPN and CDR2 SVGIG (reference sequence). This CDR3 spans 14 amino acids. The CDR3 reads CACLIVQGNEKLFF. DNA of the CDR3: TGTGCCTGCCTCATCGTACAGGGGAATGAAAAACTGTTTTTT.

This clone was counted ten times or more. The CDR3 here is CASSYISVSWPQHF. CDR3 nucleotides: TGTGCCAGCAGTTACATAAGCGTTTCATGGCCCCAGCATTTT. J is TRBJ1-5 and V is TRBV6-6; no clear D. CDR1 and CDR2 from the germline V gene are MNHNY and SVGAGI (reference sequence). Between the trimmed V and J ends, which lost 2 bases and 9 bases, there was a span of 14 bases. This CDR3 is 14 amino acids long.

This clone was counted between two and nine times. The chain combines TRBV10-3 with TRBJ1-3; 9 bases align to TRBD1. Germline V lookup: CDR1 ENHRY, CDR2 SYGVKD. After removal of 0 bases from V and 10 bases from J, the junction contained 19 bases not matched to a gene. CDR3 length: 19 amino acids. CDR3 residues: CAISESRDRDLGGWKTIYF. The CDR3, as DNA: TGTGCCATCAGTGAGTCCCGGGACAGGGACTTAGGGGGCTGGAAGACCATATATTTT.

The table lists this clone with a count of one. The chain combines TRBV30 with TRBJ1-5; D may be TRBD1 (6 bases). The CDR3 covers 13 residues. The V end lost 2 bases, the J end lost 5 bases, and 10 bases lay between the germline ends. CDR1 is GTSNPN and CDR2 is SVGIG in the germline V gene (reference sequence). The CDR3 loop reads CAWSIQGDQPQHF. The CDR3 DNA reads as TGTGCCTGGAGTATACAGGGAGATCAGCCCCAGCATTTT.

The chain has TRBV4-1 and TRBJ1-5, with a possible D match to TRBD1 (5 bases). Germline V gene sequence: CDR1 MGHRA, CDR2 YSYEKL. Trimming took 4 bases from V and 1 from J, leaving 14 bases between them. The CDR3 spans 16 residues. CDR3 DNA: TGCGCCAGCAGCCCCGCGGGGGTGAGGAGCAATCAGCCCCAGCATTTT. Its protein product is CASSPAGVRSNQPQHF.

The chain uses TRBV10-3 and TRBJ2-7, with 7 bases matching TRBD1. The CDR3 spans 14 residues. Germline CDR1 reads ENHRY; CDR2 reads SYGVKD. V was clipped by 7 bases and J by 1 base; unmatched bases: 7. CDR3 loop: CAIKDGTVSYEQYF. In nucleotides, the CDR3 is TGTGCCATCAAGGACGGGACAGTTTCCTACGAGCAGTACTTC.

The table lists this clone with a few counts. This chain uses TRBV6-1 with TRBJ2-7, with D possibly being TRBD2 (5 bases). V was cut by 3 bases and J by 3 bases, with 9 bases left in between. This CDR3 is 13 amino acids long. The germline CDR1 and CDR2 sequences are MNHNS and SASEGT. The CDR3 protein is CASSEGEVYEQYF. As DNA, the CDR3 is TGTGCCAGCAGTGAGGGAGAAGTCTACGAGCAGTACTTC.

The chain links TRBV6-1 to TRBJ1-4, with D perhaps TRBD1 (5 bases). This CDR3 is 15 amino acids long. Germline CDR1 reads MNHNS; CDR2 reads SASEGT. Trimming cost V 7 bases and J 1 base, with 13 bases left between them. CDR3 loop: CASMWGRRTNEKLFF. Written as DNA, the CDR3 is TGTGCCAGCATGTGGGGGAGGCGAACTAATGAAAAACTGTTTTTT.

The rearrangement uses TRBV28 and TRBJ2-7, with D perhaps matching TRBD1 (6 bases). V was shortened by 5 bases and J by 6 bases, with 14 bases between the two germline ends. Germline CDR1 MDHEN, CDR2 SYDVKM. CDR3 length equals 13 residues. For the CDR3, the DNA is TGTGCCAGCAGTCCTAGCACAGGGAGCGAGCAGTACTTC. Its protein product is CASSPSTGSEQYF.

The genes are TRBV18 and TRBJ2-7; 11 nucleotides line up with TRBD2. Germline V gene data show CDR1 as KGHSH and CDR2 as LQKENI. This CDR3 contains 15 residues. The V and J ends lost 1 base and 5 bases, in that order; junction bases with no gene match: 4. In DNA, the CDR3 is TGTGCCAGCTCACCACAAAATAGCGGGGGGGACGAGCAGTACTTC. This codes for CASSPQNSGGDEQYF.

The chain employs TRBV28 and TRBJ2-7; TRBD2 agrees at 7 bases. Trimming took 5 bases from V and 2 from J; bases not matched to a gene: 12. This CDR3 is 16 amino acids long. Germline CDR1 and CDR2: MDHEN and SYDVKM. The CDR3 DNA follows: TGTGCCAGCAGTAACCCTCAGCGGGACCGAGCCTACGAGCAGTACTTC. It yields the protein CASSNPQRDRAYEQYF.

CDR3 sequence reads: CASSFGTGMGSNQPQHF. CDR3 DNA sequence: TGTGCCAGCAGCTTCGGGACAGGGATGGGTAGCAATCAGCCCCAGCATTTT. The chain combines TRBV11-2 with TRBJ1-5; 9 bases line up with TRBD1. The V gene end was trimmed by 3 bases and the J gene end by 0 bases; junction bases not matched to a gene: 6. Germline CDR1 and CDR2: SGHAT and FQNNGV. This CDR3 has 17 amino acids.

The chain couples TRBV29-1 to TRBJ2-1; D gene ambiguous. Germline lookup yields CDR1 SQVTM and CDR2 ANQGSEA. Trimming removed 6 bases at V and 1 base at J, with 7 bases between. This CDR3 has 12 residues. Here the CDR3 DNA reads TGCAGCGTCACGGTGTCCTACAATGAGCAGTTCTTC. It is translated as CSVTVSYNEQFF.